This T cell receptor (beta chain) was observed in a study of T cells in localized non-small cell lung cancer (dated by TCRdb to about 2020). General notes on the study: T cell repertoires of 236 early-stage NSCLC patients were analyzed, with tumors being compared against uninvolved tumor-adjacent lungs. The cohort consisted of 236 treatment-naive NSCLC patients whose localized lung tumors had been resected. NSCLC patients had a mean age of around 70 years, and 120 to 150 were male and over 85 female. Study-wide findings and limitations: The highest T cell clonality was observed in uninvolved tumor-adjacent lung, where clonality exceeded that of tumor, suggesting that antigenic responses were more focused in uninvolved tumor-adjacent lung. Since the design was exploratory, TCR variables were selected using unadjusted p-values with no false-discovery rate correction. Of the top 100 tumor clones, a median of roughly 53 were detected in paired uninvolved adjacent lung; about 28 were also among that lung's top 100. Longer overall survival was associated with higher T cell density in blood, whereas shorter survival was associated with higher clonality in adjacent lung. Multi-region tumor sequencing was not performed, so intratumor heterogeneity could not be excluded.

TCR beta CDR3 regions were sequenced from DNA using the immunoSEQ Assay. Under the source paper's analysis protocol: To compute T cell density, TCR beta template counts were normalized to usable DNA, which was estimated by amplifying housekeeping genes. Richness was estimated with the preseqR package, extrapolating to 400,000 templates for PBMC samples and 120,000 templates for tissue samples. Clonality was defined by subtracting Pielou's evenness from one. Differential abundance testing on productive amino-acid clonotypes, with a minimum total count of 5 and an alpha of 0.1, was used to identify tissue-enriched TCRs. Repertoire overlap between compartments was quantified with the Jaccard Index and Morisita Overlap Index. GLIPH clustered TCR beta CDR3s with public tetramer-defined viral CDR3s; viral motifs required at least three viral sequences plus V-gene enrichment. Sourced from immuneACCESS, this table was stored by TCRdb with only in-frame sequences that have V and J called. A share of the clones is absent; for the studies checked, an unresolved V gene accounts for under half, and the remainder has no known explanation. The V and J calls and clone size come from that table; D and trimming were worked out from the DNA. This sample comprises around 130,000 clones, more than 80% of them detected only once. Roughly 1.8% of the sample is in the top ten clones.

V and J are trimmed by 5 bases and 2 bases, and the gene matches miss 7 bases of the junction. The cysteine opens and the phenylalanine closes a CDR3 of 15 amino acids. The DNA shown is the 45-base CDR3, in frame from base 1. Taken from the germline V gene (reference sequence), the CDR1 and CDR2 loops are MNHEY and SMNVEV. At diagnosis, tumor, uninvolved tumor-adjacent lung and peripheral blood were collected and then preserved as a mix of FFPE and fresh-frozen material. Blood samples were analyzed as peripheral blood mononuclear cells for TCR repertoire profiling. Comment on this clone: The antigen this receptor binds is unknown. It has no much larger one-base neighbor in the sample; base qualities were not kept.

The sample here was peripheral blood, taken before any cancer treatment. The clonotype was recovered from a female donor older than 55 with stage I lung adenocarcinoma. The rearrangement joined TRBV27 to TRBJ2-7; TRBD2 matches 9 bases in the middle. The CDR3 region: CASSGLTSGTYEQYF. The sequence in DNA is TGTGCCAGCAGTGGGCTGACTAGCGGTACCTACGAGCAGTACTTC.